Each of the 21 T cell receptor beta chains below was sequenced from the same sample in a study of T cell responses to AZD1222 COVID-19 vaccine. The repertoire was sequenced with immunoSEQ multiplex PCR; TCRdb's copy has only in-frame clones and lacks some. The sample has roughly 43,000 clones; just under 80% are singletons. This specimen was peripheral blood, taken 28 days after the second dose of the MenACWY control vaccine. These receptors all stem from an adult who received the MenACWY meningococcal vaccine as a control.

This sequence joins TRBV30 and TRBJ2-1, with D maybe TRBD2 (5 bases). CDR3 length: 13 residues. V lost 6 bases and J lost 3, with 12 bases in between. Germline CDR1 reads GTSNPN; CDR2 reads SVGIG (reference sequence). The CDR3 spells CACRSGLYNEQFF. CDR3 nucleotides: TGTGCCTGTCGCAGCGGCCTCTACAATGAGCAGTTCTTC.

CDR3 amino acids: CASSPPAGEPYGYTF. Written as DNA, the CDR3 is TGTGCCAGCTCACCACCGGCCGGGGAACCCTATGGCTACACCTTC. The chain carries TRBV18 and TRBJ1-2; D unclear. The CDR3 extends over 15 amino acids. V shed 0 bases and J shed 4 bases, with 12 bases lying between them. Germline CDR1 and CDR2: KGHSH and LQKENI.

V and J are TRBV7-2 and TRBJ2-5; 13 bases fit TRBD2. In germline, CDR1 is SGHTA, CDR2 FQGNSA. The CDR3 is 18 residues long. V trimming: 1 base; J trimming: 5 bases; junction bases outside the gene matches: 10. CDR3 sequence reads: CASSLGGLAGYGSETQYF. For the CDR3, the DNA is TGTGCCAGCAGCTTAGGGGGACTAGCGGGATACGGGTCGGAGACCCAGTACTTC.

This sequence joins TRBV7-8 and TRBJ2-3; D possibly matches TRBD1 or TRBD2 (7 bases each). The CDR3 extends over 17 amino acids. Germline CDR1 reads SGHVS; CDR2 reads FQNEAQ. The germline V and J ends were trimmed by 5 bases and 6 bases, with 24 bases remaining between them. The DNA of the CDR3 is TGTGCCAGCAGCCCCCGGACTAGGGGGCGGGGTTTGGATACGCAGTATTTT. It is translated as CASSPRTRGRGLDTQYF.

The chain links TRBV5-1 to TRBJ2-7, with no clear D. Germline CDR1 and CDR2: SGHRS and YFSETQ. This CDR3 comprises 14 residues. V shed 0 bases and J shed 2 bases, with 9 bases lying between them. The CDR3 region is CASSLVGRTYEQYF. DNA of the CDR3: TGCGCCAGCAGCTTGGTAGGAAGGACCTACGAGCAGTACTTC.

The chain has TRBV5-5 and TRBJ2-3; no clear D gene. Trimming cost V 1 base and J 1 base, with 4 bases left between them. The germline V gene has CDR1 SGHKS and CDR2 YYEKEE (reference sequence). The CDR3 is 13 residues long. The CDR3 reads CASSLIRTDTQYF. As DNA, the CDR3 is TGTGCCAGCAGCTTGATTCGCACAGATACGCAGTATTTT.

V usage is TRBV10-3 and J usage is TRBJ1-2, with D maybe TRBD1 (5 bases). Trimming took 8 bases from V and 4 from J, leaving 14 bases between them. The length of the CDR3 is 13 residues. Germline CDR1 reads ENHRY; CDR2 reads SYGVKD. CDR3 sequence reads: CAIERGDSYGYTF. Written as DNA, the CDR3 is TGTGCCATCGAGAGGGGCGACAGCTATGGCTACACCTTC.

J is TRBJ1-3 and V is TRBV9; unclear D gene. CDR1 is SGDLS and CDR2 is YYNGEE in the germline V gene. The CDR3 contains 15 residues. V was shortened by 0 bases and J by 5 bases, with 12 bases between the two germline ends. The CDR3 reads CASSVAGNRRNTIYF. In nucleotides, the CDR3 is TGTGCCAGCAGCGTAGCAGGTAATCGGAGAAACACCATATATTTT.

The CDR3 is CASSKGTGMDGYTF. The CDR3 DNA is TGTGCCAGCAGCAAGGGTACAGGGATGGATGGCTACACCTTC. The V gene is TRBV7-8, the J gene TRBJ1-2, with a tentative D call TRBD1 (6 bases). Germline CDR1 reads SGHVS; CDR2 reads FQNEAQ. The CDR3 is made up of 14 amino acids. Trimming took off 5 bases at V and 6 bases at J, with 16 bases between the two ends.

This clone has only a few counts. V gene TRBV12-3 or TRBV12-4 combines with J gene TRBJ2-2; perhaps TRBD2 as D (6 bases). The CDR3 is 13 residues long. The germline V and J ends were trimmed by 5 bases and 8 bases, with 12 bases remaining between them. The CDR3 protein is CASSGPGEGELFF. The CDR3, as DNA: TGTGCCAGCAGTGGGCCGGGGGAAGGGGAGCTGTTTTTT.

This clone was found once. The chain combines TRBV6-6 with TRBJ1-1; TRBD1 matches at 9 bases. The J segment lost 5 bases and the V segment lost 6 bases, leaving 13 bases of the junction unmatched. This CDR3 is built from 16 residues. Germline V CDR1 and CDR2: MNHNY, SVGAGI (reference sequence). The CDR3 here is CASSHGTGPLGTEAFF. DNA for the CDR3: TGTGCCAGCAGCCACGGGACAGGGCCATTGGGGACTGAAGCTTTCTTT.

In the case of this clone: Within the sample, other DNA sequences also encode this same CDR3. The gene calls are TRBV3-1 (or the pseudogene TRBV3-2) and TRBJ2-3, with a tentative D call TRBD2 (5 bases). Germline CDR1 reads LGHDT; CDR2 reads YNNKEL (reference sequence). The CDR3 is 15 amino acids. V dropped 0 bases and J dropped 6 bases, with 13 bases sitting between them. The CDR3 DNA is TGTGCCAGCAGCCAAGACTCGGGATGGGCGGATACGCAGTATTTT. This translates into CASSQDSGWADTQYF.

This clone was picked up one time. The J gene is TRBJ1-4, the V gene TRBV3-1 (or the pseudogene TRBV3-2); the D is unclear. The CDR3 extends over 16 amino acids. V was trimmed by 1 base and J by 5 bases, leaving 14 bases between them. Per the germline V gene, CDR1 is LGHDT and CDR2 is YNNKEL (reference sequence). CDR3 in DNA: TGTGCCAGCAGCCAAGTGAAGGGCGGACCAAATGAAAAACTGTTTTTT. Protein product: CASSQVKGGPNEKLFF.

This rearrangement joins TRBV11-2 to TRBJ2-5, with TRBD2 matching 8 bases. Trimming at V came to 6 bases and at J to 5 bases, leaving 11 bases not matched to a gene. This CDR3 region has 15 residues. CDR1 is SGHAT and CDR2 is FQNNGV in the germline V gene. CDR3 residues: CASSPSRGAWETQYF. The CDR3 coding sequence is TGTGCCAGCAGTCCCTCGCGGGGGGCTTGGGAGACCCAGTACTTC.

The chain links TRBV18 to TRBJ2-6, with D perhaps TRBD2 (6 bases). CDR3 length equals 15 residues. The V gene's germline CDR1 is KGHSH and CDR2 LQKENI. Trimming removed 8 bases at V and 0 bases at J, with 11 bases between. CDR3 in DNA: TGTGCCAGCCGACGGGGGAGCTCTGGGGCCAACGTCCTGACTTTC. Translating it yields CASRRGSSGANVLTF.

The chain couples TRBV5-6 to TRBJ1-5, with D unclear. The V and J ends lost 0 bases and 2 bases respectively, with 6 bases between them. Germline CDR1 is SGHDT and CDR2 is YYEEEE. CDR3 size: 14 residues. DNA of the CDR3: TGTGCCAGCAGCTTGGAGGCAGGCAATCAGCCCCAGCATTTT. Residues: CASSLEAGNQPQHF.

The rearrangement links TRBV13 to TRBJ2-2; the match to TRBD1 covers 7 bases. V lost 2 bases, J lost 4 bases, and 10 bases stayed unmatched. This CDR3 is built from 17 residues. Germline V CDR1 and CDR2: PRHDT, FYEKMQ (reference sequence). The CDR3 DNA sequence: TGTGCCAGCAGCTTACGGCCAGGGGGTTCGACCACCGGGGAGCTGTTTTTT. It translates to CASSLRPGGSTTGELFF.

The V call is TRBV3-1 (or the pseudogene TRBV3-2), the J call TRBJ2-3, with unresolved D. CDR1 is LGHDT, CDR2 YNNKEL, per germline (reference sequence). The CDR3 has 14 residues. Trimming removed 1 base from V and 6 bases from J, with 11 bases in between. The DNA for the CDR3 is TGTGCCAGCAGCCAAGTACTGGGTGTGGATACGCAGTATTTT. Translated: CASSQVLGVDTQYF.

CDR3 nucleotide sequence: TGTGCCAGCAGTGCCAGGACAGGGGGCGCCGGGGTGAACACTGAAGCTTTCTTT. It is translated as CASSARTGGAGVNTEAFF. The J gene is TRBJ1-1, the V gene TRBV6-1; 11 nucleotides agree with TRBD1. The germline gives CDR1 MNHNS, CDR2 SASEGT. V gave up 4 bases and J gave up 0 bases; unmatched junction bases: 10. The CDR3 is made up of 18 amino acids.

The rearrangement uses TRBV5-5 and TRBJ2-1; D not resolved. Deletions cut 4 bases from V and 7 bases from J, with 9 bases between. This CDR3 region has 12 residues. Per the germline V gene, CDR1 is SGHKS and CDR2 is YYEKEE (reference sequence). The chain's CDR3 is CASSLLRNEQFF. CDR3 DNA sequence: TGTGCCAGCAGCCTTCTAAGAAATGAGCAGTTCTTC.

This clone showed up just once. J is TRBJ1-5 and V is TRBV5-1; D is perhaps TRBD1 (6 bases). CDR1 is SGHRS and CDR2 is YFSETQ in the germline V gene. The CDR3 extends over 14 amino acids. V lost 4 bases to trimming and J lost 4 bases, with 12 bases between them. The CDR3: CASSHRAGNQPQHF. The CDR3 DNA is TGCGCCAGCAGCCACAGGGCGGGGAATCAGCCCCAGCATTTT.